These 15 T cell receptor beta chains were all obtained from the same sample, sequenced in a study of T-cell reconstitution after alpha-beta-depleted transplantation in children. Construction of the TCRbeta library involved unique molecular identifiers. Via MiXCR, TCRdb re-called the PCR reads, giving one row per CDR3 protein. Among 210,000 or so distinct CDR3 sequences listed, around 10% were seen once. Specimen: PBMCs from the stem cell graft donor, collected from the stem cell graft. The receptors were gathered from a human donor who donated a stem cell graft to a child with acute lymphoblastic leukemia.

The rearrangement joins TRBV18 to TRBJ1-6; D not certain. V lost 6 bases and J 7 bases, leaving 16 bases between the germline ends. The CDR3 contains 15 residues. Germline V lookup: CDR1 KGHSH, CDR2 LQKENI. CDR3 DNA: TGTGCCAGCTCTCCAGCGGGAATGGAAAATTCACCCCTCCACTTT. Protein: CASSPAGMENSPLHF.

About this clonotype itself: Being one base from a much bigger clone, this may be a read error. The chain employs TRBV12-3 or TRBV12-4 and TRBJ1-2; D ambiguous. The CDR3 length is 16 residues. The V gene lost 3 bases and the J gene lost 7 bases, with 21 bases spanning the gap. The CDR3 loop reads CASSLARLSVTGGYTF. The DNA of the CDR3 is TGTGCCAGCAGTTTGGCCAGGCTTTCAGTCACGGGTGGCTACACCTTC.

This clonotype was observed at least ten times. The rearrangement joins TRBV12-3 or TRBV12-4 to TRBJ1-2, with 10 bases lining up with TRBD1. CDR3 length equals 14 residues. The J segment lost 6 bases and the V segment lost 6 bases, leaving 7 bases of the junction unmatched. In DNA, the CDR3 is TGTGCCAGCAGCCCAGGACAGGGGGTTGATGGCTACACCTTC. Its translation: CASSPGQGVDGYTF.

This clonotype was observed a handful of times. The chain links TRBV5-1 to TRBJ2-7; tentatively, D is TRBD1 (5 bases). Trimming took off 1 base at V and 3 bases at J, with 11 bases between the two ends. The germline CDR1 and CDR2 sequences are SGHRS and YFSETQ. The CDR3 has 14 residues. CDR3 protein: CASSLQQENYEQYF. In DNA form, the CDR3 reads TGCGCCAGCAGCTTGCAACAGGAAAACTACGAGCAGTACTTC.

This clonotype was counted at least ten times. The genes are TRBV20-1 and TRBJ2-2, with TRBD1 matching 11 bases. V was clipped by 7 bases and J by 6 bases; unmatched bases: 7. There are 14 residues in the CDR3. Germline V gene sequence: CDR1 DFQATT, CDR2 SNEGSKA (reference sequence). In nucleotides, the CDR3 is TGCAGTGTTCCGGGACAGGGGGTCCCCGGGGAGCTGTTTTTT. It yields the protein CSVPGQGVPGELFF.

The rearrangement joins TRBV20-1 to TRBJ1-1, with D possibly TRBD1 on 5 matching bases. The CDR3 covers 18 residues. V was cut by 1 base and J by 1 base, with 22 bases left in between. Germline CDR1 and CDR2: DFQATT and SNEGSKA (reference sequence). CDR3 DNA sequence: TGCAGTGCTAGAGTTCGGTATAGGGGATTTTCCTCGAACACTGAAGCTTTCTTT. Its protein is CSARVRYRGFSSNTEAFF.

This clonotype was seen a handful of times. The chain recombines TRBV7-9 with TRBJ2-2; no firm D call. Trimming cost V 2 bases and J 5 bases, with 6 bases left between them. Per the germline V gene, CDR1 is SEHNR and CDR2 is FQNEAQ (reference sequence). This CDR3 region has 13 residues. The CDR3 here is CASSLLPTGELFF. The CDR3 bases are TGTGCCAGCAGCTTACTACCTACCGGGGAGCTGTTTTTT.

This clonotype was found a few times. This sequence joins TRBV9 and TRBJ1-4, with 7 bases identical to TRBD1. Germline CDR1 SGDLS, CDR2 YYNGEE. The V segment lost 3 bases and the J segment 7 bases; nucleotides outside the gene matches: 6. CDR3 length: 14 amino acids. CDR3 coding DNA: TGTGCCAGCAGCGCAGGGGGTGGGATTGAAAAACTGTTTTTT. Protein sequence: CASSAGGGIEKLFF.

The table lists this clonotype with a few counts. CDR3 coding DNA: TGTGCCAGCATTCTGAGGGGGGCTGGGAATGAGCAGTTCTTC. Translating gives CASILRGAGNEQFF. V gene TRBV5-4 combines with J gene TRBJ2-1; tentatively, D is TRBD1 or TRBD2 (6 bases each). The CDR3 covers 14 residues. Germline assignment: CDR1 SGHNT and CDR2 YYREEE (reference sequence). V lost 6 bases to trimming and J lost 7 bases, with 17 bases between them. Full variable domain (remainder filled in from reference TRBV5-4 and TRBJ2-1): ETGVTQSPTHLIKTRGQQVTLRCSSQSGHNTVSWYQQALGQGPQFIFQYYREEENGRGNFPPRFSGLQFPNYSSELNVNALELDDSALYLCASILRGAGNEQFFGPGTRLTVL.

V is TRBV12-3 or TRBV12-4 and J is TRBJ2-6; 10 nucleotides agree with TRBD1. CDR3 length equals 21 residues. V dropped 0 bases and J dropped 1; count of bases not matched to a gene: 12. The CDR3 coding sequence is TGTGCCAGCAGTTTAGCCCCCTTTCGACAGGGGGCATCGTCTGGGGCCAACGTCCTGACTTTC. Its protein product is CASSLAPFRQGASSGANVLTF.

The V call is TRBV7-9, the J call TRBJ2-2; 7 bases map to TRBD1. Germline trimming cut 5 bases from V and 4 bases from J; bases unmatched to any gene: 4. From germline, CDR1 is SEHNR and CDR2 FQNEAQ (reference sequence). The CDR3 has 14 residues. CDR3 nucleotide sequence: TGTGCCAGCAGCGGTACAGGGGCCACCGGGGAGCTGTTTTTT. This codes for CASSGTGATGELFF.

The chain has TRBV3-1 and TRBJ2-3, with D perhaps matching TRBD2 (6 bases). The CDR3 runs 13 residues. Trimming pared 2 bases from V and 6 bases from J, leaving 9 bases between. Germline V CDR1 and CDR2: LGHDT, YNNKEL (reference sequence). The CDR3 DNA reads TGTGCCAGCAGCCAACGGGGGTCGGATACGCAGTATTTT. Protein: CASSQRGSDTQYF.

This clonotype has just a few counts. This chain joins TRBV18 and TRBJ2-7; D is unresolved. This CDR3 region has 13 residues. V was cut by 4 bases and J by 3 bases, with 10 bases left in between. Germline V gives CDR1 KGHSH, CDR2 LQKENI. CDR3 sequence: CASSRQVDYEQYF. CDR3 in DNA: TGTGCCAGCTCACGCCAGGTCGACTACGAGCAGTACTTC. Drawing the rest from reference TRBV18 and TRBJ2-7, the complete variable domain is NAGVMQNPRHLVRRRGQEARLRCSPMKGHSHVYWYRQLPEEGLKFMVYLQKENIIDESGMPKERFSAEFPKEGPSILRIQQVVRGDSAAYFCASSRQVDYEQYFGPGTRLTVT.

This clonotype was detected ten times or more. The chain is built from TRBV6-1 and TRBJ1-6; a weak D match, TRBD1 (6 bases). The V end lost 5 bases, the J end lost 12 bases, and 17 bases lay between the germline ends. This CDR3 has 14 amino acids. Germline-derived CDR1 and CDR2 are MNHNS and SASEGT. CDR3 amino acids: CASSTRDNMEPLHF. The CDR3 DNA sequence: TGTGCCAGCAGTACCAGGGACAACATGGAACCCCTCCACTTT.

This clonotype was observed a handful of times. The J gene is TRBJ1-2, the V gene TRBV10-3; 7 bases fit TRBD1. The CDR3 covers 15 residues. Germline loops: CDR1 ENHRY, CDR2 SYGVKD. The V segment lost 4 bases and the J segment 4 bases; nucleotides outside the gene matches: 9. This CDR3 is CAISAQDRDSYGYTF. CDR3 nucleotide sequence: TGTGCCATCAGTGCCCAAGACAGGGACTCCTATGGCTACACCTTC.